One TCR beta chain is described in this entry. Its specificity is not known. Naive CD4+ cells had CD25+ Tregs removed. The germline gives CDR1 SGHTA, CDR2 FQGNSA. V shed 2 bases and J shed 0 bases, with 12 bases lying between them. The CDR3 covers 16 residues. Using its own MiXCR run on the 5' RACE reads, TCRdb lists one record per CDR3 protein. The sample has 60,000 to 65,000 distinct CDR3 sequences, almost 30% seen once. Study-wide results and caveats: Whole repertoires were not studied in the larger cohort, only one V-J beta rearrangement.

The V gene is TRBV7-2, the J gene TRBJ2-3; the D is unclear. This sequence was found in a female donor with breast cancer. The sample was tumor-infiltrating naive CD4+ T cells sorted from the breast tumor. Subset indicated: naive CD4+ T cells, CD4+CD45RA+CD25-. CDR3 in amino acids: CASSLRRRSSTDTQYF. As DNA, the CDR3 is TGTGCCAGCAGCTTAAGGCGGCGTTCTAGCACAGATACGCAGTATTTT.